The entry that follows covers one T cell receptor beta chain sequence. The target antigen is unknown. Study processing details: Filtering differed, since immunoSEQ gave only junction sequences and no quality scores. The method was immunoSEQ multiplex PCR; TCRdb's version includes in-frame clones alone and lacks a portion of them. V and J calls plus clone size are reproduced from that table; the DNA served to infer D and trimming. The sample consists of roughly 1 million clones, roughly 80% of them appearing once. Each sample came from a Caucasian adult donor living in Nashville, Tennessee. This CDR3 spans 14 amino acids. Unmatched junction bases numbered 4, after V lost 3 bases and J lost 3 bases. In germline, CDR1 is MNHNS, CDR2 SASEGT. This entry comes from a study of shared clonotypes between healthy human individuals. Notes on the study in general: Naive CD4 clonotypes were shared across a few donors at around 5.4%. Clonotypes shared by all four donors outscored non-shared clonotypes in generation probability.

This clonotype was obtained from a man aged 18 to 29 in good health. What was sequenced was memory CD4+ T cells sorted from blood. Described subset: CD45RA-negative fraction. V usage is TRBV6-1 and J usage is TRBJ2-5, with TRBD2 matching 7 bases. CDR3: CASSDGGGEETQYF. DNA of the CDR3: TGTGCCAGCAGTGATGGGGGAGGGGAAGAGACCCAGTACTTC.